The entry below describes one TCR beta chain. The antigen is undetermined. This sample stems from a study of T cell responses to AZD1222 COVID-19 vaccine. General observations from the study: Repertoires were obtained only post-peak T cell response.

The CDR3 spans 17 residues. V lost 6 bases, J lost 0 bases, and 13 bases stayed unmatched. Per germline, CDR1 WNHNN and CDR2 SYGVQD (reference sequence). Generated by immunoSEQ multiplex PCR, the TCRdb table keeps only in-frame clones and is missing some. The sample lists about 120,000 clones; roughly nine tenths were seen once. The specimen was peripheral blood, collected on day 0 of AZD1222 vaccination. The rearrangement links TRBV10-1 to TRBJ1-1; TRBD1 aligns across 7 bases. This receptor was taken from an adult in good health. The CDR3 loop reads CASRYRGLLRMNTEAFF. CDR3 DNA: TGCGCCAGCAGGTACAGGGGTCTACTTAGGATGAACACTGAAGCTTTCTTT.